A single T cell receptor beta chain is shown here with its context. Antigen: not known. No infections or other immune events were documented during collection. Measured with immunoSEQ multiplex PCR; TCRdb has only the in-frame clones, and not every one. The sample lists fewer than 85,000 clones, around four fifths occurring once. This record belongs to a study of identifying expanded T cells in peripheral blood. Study-wide results and caveats: Over about two and four weeks, about 15 and 19 clones changed, versus around 1.2 between replicates.

This CDR3 has 15 residues. The V segment lost 1 base and the J segment 7 bases; nucleotides outside the gene matches: 5. Germline lookup yields CDR1 SGHTS and CDR2 YDEGEE. Sequenced sample: blood. This chain uses TRBV5-8 with TRBJ1-4; 9 positions agree with TRBD1. The receptor was derived from a person aged 18 to 75 in good health. The DNA for the CDR3 is TGTGCCAGCAGCTTGCGGGGGACAGGGCCTGAAAAACTGTTTTTT. The encoded protein is CASSLRGTGPEKLFF.